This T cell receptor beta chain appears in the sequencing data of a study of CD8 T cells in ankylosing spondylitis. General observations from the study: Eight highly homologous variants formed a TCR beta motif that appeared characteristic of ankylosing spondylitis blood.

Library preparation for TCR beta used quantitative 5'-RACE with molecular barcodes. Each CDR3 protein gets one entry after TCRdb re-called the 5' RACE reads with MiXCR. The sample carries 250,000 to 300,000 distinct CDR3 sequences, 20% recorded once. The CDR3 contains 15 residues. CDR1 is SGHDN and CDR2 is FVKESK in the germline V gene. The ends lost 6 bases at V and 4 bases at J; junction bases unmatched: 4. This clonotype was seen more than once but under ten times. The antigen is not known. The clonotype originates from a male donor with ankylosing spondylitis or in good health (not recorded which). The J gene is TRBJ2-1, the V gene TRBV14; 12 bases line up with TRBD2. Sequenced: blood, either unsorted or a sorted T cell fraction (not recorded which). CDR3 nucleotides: TGTGCCAGCAGGTCGACTAGCGGGAGTTACAATGAGCAGTTCTTC. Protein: CASRSTSGSYNEQFF.